The present TCR beta chain was sequenced within a study of shared clonotypes between healthy human individuals. Study background: Three plates each covered CD4 naive and memory; CD8 naive two, CD8 memory one.

Naive CD8 cells, CD45RO-negative and positively selected for CCR7, excluded terminally differentiated effector memory CD45RA+ cells. The donor population consisted of healthy HIV-negative adults with no recent acute infections or vaccinations. In the original workflow: Filtering differed because ImmunoSEQ produced junction-only sequences that carried no quality scores. The repertoire was sequenced with immunoSEQ multiplex PCR; TCRdb's copy has only in-frame clones and lacks some. V and J calls and clone size are those listed in that table; D and trimming were worked out from the DNA. The sample shows 2 million to 2.5 million clones, about 95% of them seen only once. This clone came up once. V gave up 5 bases and J gave up 7 bases, with 6 bases separating them. Germline lookup yields CDR1 MNHEY and CDR2 SVGAGI. This CDR3 has 12 amino acids.

The chain recombines TRBV6-5 with TRBJ1-6; no definite D call. This TCR came from a man aged 18 to 35 in good health. Sequenced: naive CD8+ T cells sorted from blood. The CDR3 region has the DNA TGTGCCAGCAGTGAATTCAATTCACCCCTCCACTTT. Residues: CASSEFNSPLHF.